Below, 10 T cell receptor beta chains from the same sample are listed, as sequenced in a study of blood T cell repertoires in COVID-19. The table came from immunoSEQ multiplex PCR; TCRdb's copy has only in-frame clones and leaves some out. Found here are 150,000 to 200,000 clones, about nine tenths of them singletons; the top ten hold roughly 1.6%. Sequenced material: peripheral blood. These receptors all stem from a woman between 45 and 60 years old with acute or convalescent COVID-19.

This rearrangement joins TRBV10-3 to TRBJ2-7; 7 bases match TRBD1. With V trimmed by 11 bases and J by 0 bases, 7 bases remained unmatched. The length of the CDR3 is 13 residues. Germline CDR1 is ENHRY and CDR2 is SYGVKD. The DNA for the CDR3 is TGTGCCTTCCGGGACAGCTCCTCCTACGAGCAGTACTTC. Translation gives CAFRDSSSYEQYF.

Concerning this clone itself: The sample contains more than one DNA sequence encoding this CDR3. V is TRBV15 and J is TRBJ1-5, with D maybe TRBD1 (6 bases). The V gene lost 0 bases and the J gene lost 1 base, with 10 bases spanning the gap. Germline values: CDR1 LNHNV, CDR2 YYDKDF (reference sequence). The CDR3 runs 16 residues. CDR3 sequence reads: CATSRDPRGSNQPQHF. As DNA, the CDR3 is TGTGCCACCAGCAGAGACCCCAGGGGAAGCAATCAGCCCCAGCATTTT. Complete variable domain (other parts from reference TRBV15 and TRBJ1-5): DAMVIQNPRYQVTQFGKPVTLSCSQTLNHNVMYWYQQKSSQAPKLLFHYYDKDFNNEADTPDNFQSRRPNTSFCFLDIRSPGLGDTAMYLCATSRDPRGSNQPQHFGDGTRLSIL.

The V call is TRBV6-6, the J call TRBJ2-1, with D possibly TRBD2 on 7 matching bases. There are 19 residues in the CDR3. The V end was cut by 5 bases, the J end by 3 bases, with 26 bases between. CDR1 and CDR2 (germline): MNHNY, SVGAGI (reference sequence). The CDR3 coding sequence is TGTGCCAGCAGTCGTCATCTACCTACGGGGGGCCAAAACTACAATGAGCAGTTCTTC. This translates into CASSRHLPTGGQNYNEQFF.

The chain employs TRBV18 and TRBJ1-5, with D maybe TRBD1 (5 bases). Trimming removed 3 bases from V and 0 bases from J, with 6 bases in between. This CDR3 has 14 amino acids. Germline V CDR1 and CDR2: KGHSH, LQKENI. CDR3 sequence: CASSPTDSNQPQHF. The DNA for the CDR3 is TGTGCCAGCTCACCGACAGATAGCAATCAGCCCCAGCATTTT.

This chain connects TRBV6-6 to TRBJ2-7, with TRBD1 identical over 11 bases. The CDR3 is made up of 14 amino acids. Germline V lookup: CDR1 MNHNY, CDR2 SVGAGI (reference sequence). The J segment lost 7 bases and the V segment lost 7 bases, leaving 9 bases of the junction unmatched. The CDR3 nucleotides read TGTGCCAGCACCCCGCGGACAGGGGGCTTTGAGCAGTACTTC. Amino acid sequence: CASTPRTGGFEQYF.

The rearrangement joins TRBV12-3 or TRBV12-4 to TRBJ2-7, with a weak D call TRBD2 (5 bases). V was trimmed by 2 bases and J by 3 bases, leaving 8 bases between them. This CDR3 region has 13 residues. Here the CDR3 DNA reads TGTGCCAGCAGTTTACACGGGGACTACGAGCAGTACTTC. This encodes CASSLHGDYEQYF.

This chain connects TRBV24-1 to TRBJ1-5, with 12 bases fitting TRBD1. This CDR3 spans 16 amino acids. Per the germline V gene, CDR1 is KGHDR and CDR2 is SFDVKD. V lost 5 bases and J lost 6; bases outside the gene matches: 7. The CDR3: CATSGRGQGAGQPQHF. The CDR3 nucleotides are TGTGCCACCAGTGGTCGGGGACAGGGGGCGGGTCAGCCCCAGCATTTT.

This clone has more than one count but fewer than ten. The chain recombines TRBV5-4 with TRBJ2-5; 7 nucleotides line up with TRBD2. From germline, CDR1 is SGHNT and CDR2 YYREEE (reference sequence). This CDR3 is 14 amino acids long. J gave up 7 bases and V 3 bases, and 9 bases lay outside the gene matches. CDR3 sequence (DNA): TGTGCCAGCAGCTCCGGACTAGTAGGTGGGACCCAGTACTTC. Residues: CASSSGLVGGTQYF.

V is TRBV18 and J is TRBJ1-1, with no clear D. This CDR3 spans 13 amino acids. Germline V gene sequence: CDR1 KGHSH, CDR2 LQKENI. The V gene lost 3 bases and the J gene lost 1 base, with 6 bases spanning the gap. CDR3 residues: CASSPSTNTEAFF. The CDR3 nucleotides read TGTGCCAGCTCACCCTCTACGAACACTGAAGCTTTCTTT.

The gene calls are TRBV4-3 and TRBJ2-3; weak D call: TRBD2 (6 bases). Trimming removed 0 bases from V and 2 bases from J, with 12 bases in between. Germline CDR1 is LGHNA and CDR2 is YSLEER. This CDR3 region has 16 residues. The DNA for the CDR3 is TGCGCCAGCAGCCAAGATGGAGGGCTACACACAGATACGCAGTATTTT. Amino acid sequence: CASSQDGGLHTDTQYF.